The clone carrying this TCR beta chain was recorded a few times. Its cognate antigen is unknown. A CD45RO/CCR7/CD25/CD127/CD95/CD27 panel sorted naive, central memory, regulatory and stem cell-like memory CD4+ cells. The CDR3 has 12 residues. Losses at the gene ends were 8 bases for V and 0 bases for J; bases not matched to a gene: 1. Germline V CDR1 and CDR2: MDHEN, SYDVKM. Isolated RNA was reverse transcribed in full, so expressed TCRB transcripts were sequenced. TCRdb's copy holds only in-frame clones and misses some; the assay was immunoSEQ multiplex PCR. The data contain 250,000 to 300,000 clones, roughly 13% of them singletons. The sample comes from a study of beta chain features in type 1 diabetes. At the level of the study: Cell yields, age and gender were similar between patients and healthy donors. Study-wide results and limits: Possible PCR preference for shorter templates applied equally to patients and controls. Type 1 diabetes patients had TCRB CDR3s that were shorter (moderately but significantly so) in all four CD4+ subsets.

The chain is built from TRBV28 and TRBJ2-7, with 7 bases lining up with TRBD1. Material: naive CD4+ T cells from blood. The TCR originated in a man in his thirties or forties with type 1 diabetes. The CDR3 spells CASGTASYEQYF. DNA of the CDR3: TGTGCCAGCGGGACAGCCTCCTACGAGCAGTACTTC.